These 2 T cell receptor beta chains were sequenced from one sample in a study of CD4 T cells in relation to SARS-CoV-2 and coronaviruses. No antigens are known for them. CD4+ T cells from unexposed donors were obtained before the COVID-19 pandemic (2011-2018). After ten to eleven days of culture, CD4+ T cells were isolated. Only in-frame clones appear in the TCRdb table, and some are missing; sequencing was by immunoSEQ multiplex PCR. The sample includes 20,000 to 25,000 clones, 75% to 80% of them seen just once. The sample was CD4+ T cells from PBMCs, cultured in vitro. The origin of the receptors is a human donor in good health.

This clone occurred a few times. J is TRBJ2-7 and V is TRBV5-1; the D gene is possibly TRBD1 (6 bases). Trimming removed 6 bases at V and 3 bases at J, with 13 bases between. Germline V lookup: CDR1 SGHRS, CDR2 YFSETQ. CDR3 size: 13 residues. For the CDR3, the DNA is TGCGCCAGCACTCTGGACAGAGACTACGAGCAGTACTTC. Protein product: CASTLDRDYEQYF. Drawing the rest from reference TRBV5-1 and TRBJ2-7, the complete variable domain is KAGVTQTPRYLIKTRGQQVTLSCSPISGHRSVSWYQQTPGQGLQFLFEYFSETQRNKGNFPGRFSGRQFSNSRSEMNVSTLELGDSALYLCASTLDRDYEQYFGPGTRLTVT.

The rearrangement links TRBV7-9 to TRBJ2-7; D is uncertain. Germline V gene sequence: CDR1 SEHNR, CDR2 FQNEAQ (reference sequence). The V and J ends lost 1 base and 5 bases respectively, with 6 bases between them. The CDR3 extends over 12 amino acids. This chain's CDR3 is CASSLETDEQYF. The CDR3 DNA reads TGTGCCAGCAGCTTAGAGACGGACGAGCAGTACTTC.